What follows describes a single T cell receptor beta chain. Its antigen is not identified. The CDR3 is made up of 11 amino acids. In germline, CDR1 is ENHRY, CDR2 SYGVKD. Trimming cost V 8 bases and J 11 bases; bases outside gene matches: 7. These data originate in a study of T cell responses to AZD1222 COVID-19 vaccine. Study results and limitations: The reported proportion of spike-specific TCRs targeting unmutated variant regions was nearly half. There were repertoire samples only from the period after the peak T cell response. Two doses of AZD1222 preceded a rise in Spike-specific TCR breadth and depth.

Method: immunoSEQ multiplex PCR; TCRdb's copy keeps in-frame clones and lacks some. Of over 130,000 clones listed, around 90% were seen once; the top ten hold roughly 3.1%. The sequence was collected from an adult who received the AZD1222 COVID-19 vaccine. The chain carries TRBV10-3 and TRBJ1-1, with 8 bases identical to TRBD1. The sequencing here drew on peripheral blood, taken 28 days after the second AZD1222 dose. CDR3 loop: CAISLGQVAFF. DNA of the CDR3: TGTGCCATCTCCTTGGGACAGGTGGCTTTCTTT.